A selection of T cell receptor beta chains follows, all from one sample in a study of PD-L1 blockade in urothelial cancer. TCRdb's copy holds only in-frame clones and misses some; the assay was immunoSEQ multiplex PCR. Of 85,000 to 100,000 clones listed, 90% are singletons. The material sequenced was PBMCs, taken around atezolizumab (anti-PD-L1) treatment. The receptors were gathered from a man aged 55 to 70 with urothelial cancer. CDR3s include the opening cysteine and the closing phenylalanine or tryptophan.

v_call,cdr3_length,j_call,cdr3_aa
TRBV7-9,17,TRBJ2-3,CASSLAGPGQGEDTQYF
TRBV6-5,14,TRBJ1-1,CASSLWDRDTEAFF
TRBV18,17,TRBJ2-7,CASSPGLAGVLSYEQYF
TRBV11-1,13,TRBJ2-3,CASSVPGRDTQYF
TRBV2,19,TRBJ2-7,CASSVPTMGRVGNSYEQYF
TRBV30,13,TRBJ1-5,CAWSVRGNQPQHF
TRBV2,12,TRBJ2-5,CASIARQETQYF
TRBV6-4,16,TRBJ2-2,CASSDPAGSNTGELFF
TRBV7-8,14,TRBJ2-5,CASSPPGGGETQYF
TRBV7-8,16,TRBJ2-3,CASSSYTGTSTDTQYF
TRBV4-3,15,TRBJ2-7,CASSQDAVYPYEQYF
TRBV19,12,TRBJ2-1,CASSSTGPPSFF
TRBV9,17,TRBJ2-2,CASSAKPGQAVTGELFF
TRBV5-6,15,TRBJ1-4,CASSAGPMNNEKLFF
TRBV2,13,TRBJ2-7,CASAGTGAPAAYF
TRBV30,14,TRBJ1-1,CAWSEGRGSTEAFF
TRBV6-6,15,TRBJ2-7,CASSYSTQGPYEQYF
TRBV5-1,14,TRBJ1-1,CASSLATGNTEAFF
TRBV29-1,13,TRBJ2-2,CSVLTGNTGELFF
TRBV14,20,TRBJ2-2,CASSQGPGTSGRADTGELFF
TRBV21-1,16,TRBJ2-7,CASSKYTGLSSYEQYF
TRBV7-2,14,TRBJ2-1,CASTTGGLAGVQFF
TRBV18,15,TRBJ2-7,CASSPTGDPFYEQYF
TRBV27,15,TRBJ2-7,CASSSGDRVHVEQYF
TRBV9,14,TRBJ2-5,CASSVSGRVETQYF
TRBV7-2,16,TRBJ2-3,CASSPRLAGGPDTQYF
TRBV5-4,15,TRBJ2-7,CASSLGSGAGYEQYF
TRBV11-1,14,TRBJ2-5,CASSGGGTQETQYF
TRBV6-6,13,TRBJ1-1,CASSSAGDTEAFF
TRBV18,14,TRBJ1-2,CASSPRQGSNGYTF
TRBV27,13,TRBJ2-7,CASSLGRDFEQYF
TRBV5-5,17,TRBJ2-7,CASSLVATSGSSYEQYF
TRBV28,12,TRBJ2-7,CASSQGSYEQYF
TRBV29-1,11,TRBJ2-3,CSVGDSPTQYF
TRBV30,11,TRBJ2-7,CAWSSAYEQYF
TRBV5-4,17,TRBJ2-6,CASSLELAITGANVLTF
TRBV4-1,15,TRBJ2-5,CASSKTGTVWETQYF
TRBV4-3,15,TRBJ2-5,CASSHRTGGGETQYF
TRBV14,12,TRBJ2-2,CASSRTTGELFF
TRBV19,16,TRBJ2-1,CASSAPTGLVNNEQFF
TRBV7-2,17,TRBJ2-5,CASSPGTSGGGLETQYF
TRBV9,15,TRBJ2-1,CASSRGLASNNEQFF
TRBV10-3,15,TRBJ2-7,CAISDGTSGLYEQYF
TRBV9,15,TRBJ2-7,CASSRKQVRSDEQYF
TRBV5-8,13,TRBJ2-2,CASRPRRTGELFF
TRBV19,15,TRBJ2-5,CASSRTSGRMETQYF
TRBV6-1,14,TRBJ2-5,CASKYGGAQETQYF
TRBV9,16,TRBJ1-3,CASSGGQVSAGNTIYF